This is a list of T cell receptor beta chains from one sample in a study of stem cell transplantation in POMP-related autoinflammatory disease. Profiling relied on immunoSEQ multiplex PCR, and the TCRdb table lists in-frame clones only, not all of them. Among roughly 70,000 clones listed, roughly 88% were seen once. The sample consisted of CD4+ T cells from PBMCs, taken after stem cell transplantation. The receptors were sampled from a human patient with POMP-related autoinflammation and immune dysregulation (PRAID). Some T cells may be supplied by the graft donor. The CDR3 runs from the conserved cysteine through the conserved F or W. The order of the fields is V gene, D gene, J gene, clone size, CDR3 protein, CDR3 DNA. D genes are given only for firm matches. Only part of the rows carry a size: once, few, many, or a class if the clone is expanded.

v_gene: TRBV28; d_gene: TRBD2; j_gene: TRBJ2-3; abundance: -; CDR3aa: CASRVAGSTDTQYF; CDR3nt: TGTGCCAGCAGGGTAGCGGGAAGCACAGATACGCAGTATTTT
v_gene: TRBV18; d_gene: TRBD2; j_gene: TRBJ2-1; abundance: -; CDR3aa: CASSPPGGGNYNEQFF; CDR3nt: TGTGCCAGCTCACCTCCTGGCGGGGGGAATTACAATGAGCAGTTCTTC
v_gene: TRBV7-6; d_gene: -; j_gene: TRBJ2-1; abundance: -; CDR3aa: CASSLRGTSYNEQFF; CDR3nt: TGTGCCAGCAGCTTAAGGGGGACCTCCTACAATGAGCAGTTCTTC
v_gene: TRBV7-2; d_gene: -; j_gene: TRBJ2-1; abundance: -; CDR3aa: CASSHRGTYNEQFF; CDR3nt: TGTGCCAGCAGCCATCGGGGGACCTACAATGAGCAGTTCTTC
v_gene: TRBV2; d_gene: -; j_gene: TRBJ2-1; abundance: -; CDR3aa: CASRDGSYNEQFF; CDR3nt: TGTGCCAGCAGGGACGGTTCCTACAATGAGCAGTTCTTC
v_gene: TRBV25-1; d_gene: TRBD1; j_gene: TRBJ1-2; abundance: few; CDR3aa: CASKGQGFNGYTF; CDR3nt: TGTGCCAGCAAGGGACAGGGCTTTAATGGCTACACCTTC
v_gene: TRBV4-2; d_gene: TRBD1; j_gene: TRBJ1-5; abundance: -; CDR3aa: CASSQAGGRGSNQPQHF; CDR3nt: TGTGCCAGCAGCCAAGCCGGAGGCAGGGGGAGCAATCAGCCCCAGCATTTT
v_gene: TRBV7-9; d_gene: -; j_gene: TRBJ2-7; abundance: -; CDR3aa: CASSLTEYEQYF; CDR3nt: TGTGCCAGCAGCTTAACCGAATACGAGCAGTACTTC
v_gene: TRBV19; d_gene: -; j_gene: TRBJ2-2; abundance: few; CDR3aa: CASSIGGNTGELFF; CDR3nt: TGTGCCAGTAGTATTGGGGGGAACACCGGGGAGCTGTTTTTT
v_gene: TRBV20-1; d_gene: -; j_gene: TRBJ2-1; abundance: -; CDR3aa: CSASTGIGREQFF; CDR3nt: TGCAGTGCTAGTACTGGTATAGGGAGGGAGCAGTTCTTC
v_gene: TRBV4-2; d_gene: -; j_gene: TRBJ2-2; abundance: few; CDR3aa: CASSQGPGADTGELFF; CDR3nt: TGTGCCAGCAGCCAGGGCCCAGGGGCGGACACCGGGGAGCTGTTTTTT
v_gene: TRBV7-2; d_gene: TRBD2; j_gene: TRBJ2-1; abundance: -; CDR3aa: CASSYGGGYNEQFF; CDR3nt: TGTGCCAGCAGCTACGGGGGGGGATACAATGAGCAGTTCTTC
v_gene: TRBV7-9; d_gene: TRBD2; j_gene: TRBJ2-1; abundance: -; CDR3aa: CASSLARLAGGGYNEQFF; CDR3nt: TGTGCCAGCAGCTTAGCGCGGCTAGCGGGGGGCGGGTACAATGAGCAGTTCTTC
v_gene: TRBV2; d_gene: TRBD1; j_gene: TRBJ1-2; abundance: once; CDR3aa: CASSGGQGARYGYTF; CDR3nt: TGTGCCAGCAGTGGGGGACAGGGGGCGCGCTATGGCTACACCTTC
v_gene: TRBV7-2; d_gene: -; j_gene: TRBJ2-2; abundance: few; CDR3aa: CASSLDPSNTGELFF; CDR3nt: TGTGCCAGCAGCTTAGACCCGTCGAACACCGGGGAGCTGTTTTTT
v_gene: TRBV28; d_gene: -; j_gene: TRBJ2-3; abundance: -; CDR3aa: CASSLPQGPTDTQYF; CDR3nt: TGTGCCAGCAGTTTACCACAGGGACCCACAGATACGCAGTATTTT
v_gene: TRBV30; d_gene: -; j_gene: TRBJ2-7; abundance: -; CDR3aa: CAWKVPGYYEQYF; CDR3nt: TGTGCCTGGAAGGTCCCAGGGTACTACGAGCAGTACTTC
v_gene: TRBV12-3/TRBV12-4; d_gene: -; j_gene: TRBJ2-2; abundance: -; CDR3aa: CASSFAEGELFF; CDR3nt: TGTGCCAGCAGTTTCGCTGAAGGGGAGCTGTTTTTT
v_gene: TRBV18; d_gene: -; j_gene: TRBJ2-4; abundance: -; CDR3aa: CASSLPRTGRGKNIQYF; CDR3nt: TGTGCCAGCTCACTTCCACGGACAGGGAGGGGCAAAAACATTCAGTACTTC
v_gene: TRBV15; d_gene: -; j_gene: TRBJ1-5; abundance: -; CDR3aa: CATSRRGQGTIQPQHF; CDR3nt: TGTGCCACCAGCAGGAGGGGACAAGGGACCATTCAGCCCCAGCATTTT
v_gene: TRBV7-2; d_gene: -; j_gene: TRBJ1-3; abundance: -; CDR3aa: CASSLAGDTVGNTIYF; CDR3nt: TGTGCCAGCAGCTTAGCTGGGGACACAGTAGGAAACACCATATATTTT
v_gene: TRBV7-2; d_gene: TRBD1; j_gene: TRBJ2-2; abundance: -; CDR3aa: CASSLGQASGELFF; CDR3nt: TGTGCCAGCAGCCTCGGACAGGCATCCGGGGAGCTGTTTTTT
v_gene: TRBV5-1; d_gene: -; j_gene: TRBJ2-7; abundance: -; CDR3aa: CASNLAGQDYYEQYF; CDR3nt: TGCGCCAGCAACTTGGCGGGCCAAGATTATTACGAGCAGTACTTC
v_gene: TRBV5-5; d_gene: -; j_gene: TRBJ2-5; abundance: -; CDR3aa: CASSLTSQETQYF; CDR3nt: TGTGCCAGCAGCTTGACCTCTCAAGAGACCCAGTACTTC
v_gene: TRBV11-3; d_gene: -; j_gene: TRBJ2-2; abundance: -; CDR3aa: CASALGPGELFF; CDR3nt: TGTGCCAGCGCCTTGGGGCCCGGGGAGCTGTTTTTT
v_gene: TRBV6-5; d_gene: TRBD2; j_gene: TRBJ2-5; abundance: -; CDR3aa: CASSPGLASTQYF; CDR3nt: TGTGCCAGCAGCCCGGGACTAGCCTCGACCCAGTACTTC
v_gene: TRBV5-1; d_gene: TRBD1; j_gene: TRBJ1-6; abundance: -; CDR3aa: CASSSGQGNSPLHF; CDR3nt: TGCGCCAGCAGCTCAGGACAGGGTAATTCACCCCTCCACTTT
v_gene: TRBV24-1; d_gene: -; j_gene: TRBJ1-2; abundance: once; CDR3aa: CATSDRGREDGYTF; CDR3nt: TGTGCCACCAGTGATCGCGGGAGGGAAGATGGCTACACCTTC
v_gene: TRBV27; d_gene: TRBD1; j_gene: TRBJ1-1; abundance: -; CDR3aa: CASSQHRGPDTEAFF; CDR3nt: TGTGCCAGCAGCCAACACAGGGGGCCCGACACTGAAGCTTTCTTT
v_gene: TRBV5-4; d_gene: -; j_gene: TRBJ1-1; abundance: -; CDR3aa: CASSLRDTEAFF; CDR3nt: TGTGCCAGCAGTCTCCGGGACACTGAAGCTTTCTTT
v_gene: TRBV9; d_gene: TRBD1; j_gene: TRBJ2-3; abundance: -; CDR3aa: CASSVETGYTDTQYF; CDR3nt: TGTGCCAGCAGCGTCGAGACAGGGTACACAGATACGCAGTATTTT
v_gene: TRBV6-5; d_gene: TRBD1; j_gene: TRBJ2-3; abundance: once; CDR3aa: CASSYSLGQGTDTQYF; CDR3nt: TGTGCCAGCAGTTACTCGTTAGGACAGGGGACAGATACGCAGTATTTT
v_gene: TRBV7-9; d_gene: TRBD2; j_gene: TRBJ2-1; abundance: -; CDR3aa: CASSLGTSGGKFF; CDR3nt: TGTGCCAGCAGCTTAGGGACTAGCGGGGGGAAGTTCTTC